These T cell receptor beta chains were read from a single sample in a study of blood T cell repertoires in COVID-19. Produced via immunoSEQ multiplex PCR; TCRdb's table is partial and in-frame only. The table lists about 21,000 clones, roughly 84% of them singletons, with roughly 20% in the top ten. Sequenced sample: peripheral blood. These receptors all come from a man at least 80 years old with active or convalescent COVID-19. CDR3s include the opening cysteine and the closing phenylalanine or tryptophan. Each record gives: clone size, V gene, J gene, D gene, CDR3 protein, CDR3 DNA. D genes are given only for firm matches. For some rows the clone size is stated as once, few or many, or as a class when expanded; others skip it.

>once|TRBV7-2|TRBJ1-1|.
CASSWASGEGTEAFF
TGTGCCAGCAGCTGGGCCTCAGGGGAAGGGACTGAAGCTTTCTTT
>.|TRBV19|TRBJ2-5|.
CASSIHSLGLRLETQYF
TGTGCCAGTAGTATACACTCCCTGGGCCTTCGGTTGGAGACCCAGTACTTC
>.|TRBV10-1|TRBJ2-4|.
CASSDGTQNIQYF
TGCGCCAGCAGTGACGGGACACAAAACATTCAGTACTTC
>.|TRBV7-2|TRBJ1-4|.
CASNSATNEKLFF
TGTGCCAGCAATAGTGCAACTAATGAAAAACTGTTTTTT
>.|TRBV5-6|TRBJ1-2|TRBD1
CASSLADRGGYTF
TGTGCCAGCAGCTTGGCGGACAGGGGTGGCTACACCTTC
>once|TRBV11-2|TRBJ2-2|TRBD2
CASSLVVTSATGELFF
TGTGCCAGCAGCTTAGTGGTGACTAGCGCCACCGGGGAGCTGTTTTTT
>.|TRBV7-9|TRBJ2-5|TRBD1
CASSSHRGLKTETQYF
TGTGCCAGCAGCTCACACAGGGGGCTTAAGACAGAGACCCAGTACTTC
>.|TRBV5-3|TRBJ2-1|.
CARSLVRSGNEQFF
TGTGCCAGAAGCTTGGTGCGATCGGGCAATGAGCAGTTCTTC
>.|TRBV19|TRBJ1-5|.
CASSGGGGFNQPQHF
TGTGCCAGTAGTGGAGGGGGGGGTTTCAATCAGCCCCAGCATTTT
>few|TRBV27|TRBJ2-3|.
CASRAFDTQYF
TGTGCCAGCCGCGCTTTTGATACGCAGTATTTT
>few|TRBV18|TRBJ1-2|.
CASSPQGGGVSGYTF
TGTGCCAGCTCACCCCAAGGGGGGGGCGTCTCTGGCTACACCTTC
>.|TRBV18|TRBJ2-1|TRBD2
CASSPSGLAGGYNEQFF
TGTGCCAGCTCACCATCAGGGCTAGCGGGAGGGTACAATGAGCAGTTCTTC
>few|TRBV15|TRBJ2-7|TRBD1
CATSFRQGANEQYF
TGTGCCACCAGCTTCCGACAGGGGGCGAACGAGCAGTACTTC
>.|TRBV7-6|TRBJ2-1|.
CASSLVRESNEQFF
TGTGCCAGCAGCTTAGTTCGGGAGAGCAATGAGCAGTTCTTC
>.|TRBV9|TRBJ2-3|.
CASSVGGGAGTDTQYF
TGTGCCAGCAGCGTAGGAGGCGGGGCGGGCACAGATACGCAGTATTTT
>.|TRBV5-1|TRBJ2-7|TRBD1
CASRVRGGTGVEQYF
TGCGCCAGCAGGGTACGGGGCGGGACAGGGGTCGAGCAGTACTTC
>once|TRBV3-1/TRBV3-2|TRBJ2-5|.
CASSQDPSRGKTQYF
TGTGCCAGCAGCCAAGATCCGAGCAGGGGAAAGACCCAGTACTTC
>.|TRBV28|TRBJ1-2|.
CASTMGLTNGYTF
TGTGCCAGCACCATGGGACTGACCAATGGCTACACCTTC
>.|TRBV20-1|TRBJ1-1|.
CSASRPSLAEAFF
TGCAGTGCTAGTCGTCCGAGCCTAGCTGAAGCTTTCTTT
>.|TRBV25-1|TRBJ2-7|.
CASSAGYEQYF
TGTGCCAGCAGTGCGGGGTACGAGCAGTACTTC
>few|TRBV6-2/TRBV6-3|TRBJ2-5|TRBD1
CASSRDREETQYF
TGTGCCAGCAGCCGGGACAGGGAAGAGACCCAGTACTTC
>.|TRBV20-1|TRBJ2-1|.
CSARRDNEQFF
TGCAGTGCTAGACGCGACAATGAGCAGTTCTTC
>.|TRBV4-3|TRBJ1-3|TRBD1
CASSATFGDRGSGNTIYF
TGCGCCAGCAGCGCAACTTTTGGAGACAGGGGCTCTGGAAACACCATATATTTT
>.|TRBV2|TRBJ2-7|.
CASRSTGTYEQYF
TGTGCCAGCAGGAGTACCGGTACCTACGAGCAGTACTTC
>.|TRBV27|TRBJ2-3|.
CASTGRDTDTQYF
TGTGCCAGCACTGGGCGGGACACAGATACGCAGTATTTT
>.|TRBV10-3|TRBJ2-3|TRBD1
CAISEYRGTGTDTQYF
TGTGCCATCAGTGAGTACAGGGGGACCGGCACAGATACGCAGTATTTT
>.|TRBV6-5|TRBJ2-4|TRBD1
CASCLSGGGNIQYF
TGTGCCAGCTGCTTGTCAGGGGGTGGAAACATTCAGTACTTC
>.|TRBV21-1|TRBJ2-5|.
CASDRGVKEGFYETQYF
TGTGCCAGCGACAGGGGAGTTAAGGAGGGATTCTACGAGACCCAGTACTTC
>.|TRBV11-2|TRBJ2-1|TRBD2
CASSLVDSGSNEQFF
TGTGCCAGCAGCTTAGTGGATAGCGGGAGTAATGAGCAGTTCTTC
>.|TRBV30|TRBJ2-3|TRBD2
CAWGPTSRPTDTQYF
TGTGCCTGGGGCCCGACTAGCCGTCCCACAGATACGCAGTATTTT
>.|TRBV5-3|TRBJ2-1|TRBD2
CARSLYPRRGIDEQFF
TGTGCCAGAAGCTTGTACCCCCGGCGGGGGATTGATGAGCAGTTCTTC
>.|TRBV7-2|TRBJ2-3|TRBD2
CASSFLPGGGRSDTQYF
TGTGCCAGCAGCTTCCTGCCGGGGGGGGGTCGCTCAGATACGCAGTATTTT
>.|TRBV7-9|TRBJ2-7|.
CASSLAREQYF
TGTGCCAGCAGCCTAGCCCGGGAGCAGTACTTC
>.|TRBV27|TRBJ2-1|TRBD1
CASKGTGGVNEQFF
TGTGCCAGCAAAGGGACAGGGGGTGTAAATGAGCAGTTCTTC
>.|TRBV25-1|TRBJ1-2|TRBD1
CASSAGTGAGYTF
TGTGCCAGCAGTGCAGGGACAGGGGCTGGCTACACCTTC
>medium-sized|TRBV19|TRBJ1-1|TRBD1
CASRSYPGQGRDTEAFF
TGTGCCAGTAGGTCATACCCGGGACAGGGGCGGGACACTGAAGCTTTCTTT
>.|TRBV18|TRBJ1-2|.
CASSPFLQGFDGYTF
TGTGCCAGCTCACCATTCCTACAGGGATTCGATGGCTACACCTTC
>.|TRBV5-1|TRBJ2-5|.
CASSLVGAGPEFETQYF
TGCGCCAGCAGCTTGGTAGGGGCCGGACCGGAGTTTGAGACCCAGTACTTC
>once|TRBV19|TRBJ2-2|TRBD1
CASSERQGIHGELFF
TGTGCCAGTAGTGAGAGACAGGGAATTCACGGGGAGCTGTTTTTT
>once|TRBV6-6|TRBJ2-2|.
CASGGNPNTGELFF
TGTGCCAGCGGGGGGAATCCGAACACCGGGGAGCTGTTTTTT
>.|TRBV4-2|TRBJ2-1|TRBD2
CASSQEAGGVNEQFF
TGTGCCAGCAGCCAAGAGGCGGGGGGGGTTAATGAGCAGTTCTTC